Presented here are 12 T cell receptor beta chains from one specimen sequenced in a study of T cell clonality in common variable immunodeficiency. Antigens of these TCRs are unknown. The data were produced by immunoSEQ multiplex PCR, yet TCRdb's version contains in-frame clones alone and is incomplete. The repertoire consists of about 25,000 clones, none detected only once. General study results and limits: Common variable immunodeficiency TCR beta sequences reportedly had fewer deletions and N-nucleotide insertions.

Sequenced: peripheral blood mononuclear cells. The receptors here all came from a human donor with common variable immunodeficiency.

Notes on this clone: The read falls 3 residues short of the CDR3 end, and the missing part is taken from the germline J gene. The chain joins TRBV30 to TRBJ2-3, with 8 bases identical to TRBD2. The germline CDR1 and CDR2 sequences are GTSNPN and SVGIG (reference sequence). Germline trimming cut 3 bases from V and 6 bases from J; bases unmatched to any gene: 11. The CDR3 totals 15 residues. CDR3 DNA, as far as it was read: TGTGCCTGGAGGGCGGGAGGCCCATATCTGGATACG. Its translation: CAWRAGGPYLDT. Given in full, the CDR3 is CAWRAGGPYLDTQYF.

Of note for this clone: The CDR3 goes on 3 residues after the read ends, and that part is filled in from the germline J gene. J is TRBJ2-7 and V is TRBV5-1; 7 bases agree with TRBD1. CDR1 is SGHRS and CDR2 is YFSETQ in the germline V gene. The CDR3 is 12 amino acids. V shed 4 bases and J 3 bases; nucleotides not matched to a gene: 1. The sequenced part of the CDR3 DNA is TGCGCCAGCAGCGGGGACAGCTACGAG. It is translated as CASSGDSYE. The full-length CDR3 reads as CASSGDSYEQYF.

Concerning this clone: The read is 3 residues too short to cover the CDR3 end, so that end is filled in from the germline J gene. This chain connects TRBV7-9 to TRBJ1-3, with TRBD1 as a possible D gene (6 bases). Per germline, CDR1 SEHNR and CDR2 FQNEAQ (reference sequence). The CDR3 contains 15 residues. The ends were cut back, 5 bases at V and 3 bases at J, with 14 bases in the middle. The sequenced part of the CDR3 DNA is TGTGCCAGCAGCCTCCCCGGGGGGCTTGGAAACACC. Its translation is CASSLPGGLGNT. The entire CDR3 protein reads CASSLPGGLGNTIYF.

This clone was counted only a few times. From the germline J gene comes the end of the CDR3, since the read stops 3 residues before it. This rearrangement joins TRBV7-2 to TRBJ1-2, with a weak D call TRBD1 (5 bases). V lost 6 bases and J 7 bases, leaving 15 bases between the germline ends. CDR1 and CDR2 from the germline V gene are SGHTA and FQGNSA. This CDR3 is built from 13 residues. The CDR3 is CASRNVGRVGYTF. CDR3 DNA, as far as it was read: TGTGCCAGCAGGAATGTAGGCAGGGTTGGC.

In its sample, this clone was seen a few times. CDR3 region: CASRIVGGGDDTQYF. CDR3 DNA, as far as it was read: TGTGCCAGTAGAATTGTTGGCGGAGGGGATGATACG. This chain joins TRBV19 and TRBJ2-3; perhaps TRBD2 as D (6 bases). The CDR3 goes on 3 residues after the read ends, and that part is filled in from the germline J gene. Trimming shortened V by 6 bases and J by 6 bases, and 19 bases separated the two germline ends. Germline V CDR1 and CDR2: LNHDA, SQIVND (reference sequence). The CDR3 is made up of 15 amino acids.

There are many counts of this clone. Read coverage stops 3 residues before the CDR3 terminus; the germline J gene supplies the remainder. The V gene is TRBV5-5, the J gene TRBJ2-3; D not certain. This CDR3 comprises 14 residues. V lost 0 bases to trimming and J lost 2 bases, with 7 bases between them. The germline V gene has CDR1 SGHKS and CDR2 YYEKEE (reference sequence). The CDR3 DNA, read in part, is TGTGCCAGCAGCTTGGTGTCAGTCACAGATACG. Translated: CASSLVSVTDT. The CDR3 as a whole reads CASSLVSVTDTQYF. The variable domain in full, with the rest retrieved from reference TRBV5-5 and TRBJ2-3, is DAGVTQSPTHLIKTRGQQVTLRCSPISGHKSVSWYQQVLGQGPQFIFQYYEKEERGRGNFPDRFSARQFPNYSSELNVNALLLGDSALYLCASSLVSVTDTQYFGPGTRLTVL.

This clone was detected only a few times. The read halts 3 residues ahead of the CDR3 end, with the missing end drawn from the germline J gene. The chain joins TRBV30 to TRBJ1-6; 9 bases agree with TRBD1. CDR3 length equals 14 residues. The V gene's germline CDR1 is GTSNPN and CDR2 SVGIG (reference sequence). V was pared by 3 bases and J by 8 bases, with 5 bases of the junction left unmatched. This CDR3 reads CAWSLGTGYSPLHF. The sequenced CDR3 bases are TGTGCCTGGAGCCTAGGGACAGGGTATTCACCC.

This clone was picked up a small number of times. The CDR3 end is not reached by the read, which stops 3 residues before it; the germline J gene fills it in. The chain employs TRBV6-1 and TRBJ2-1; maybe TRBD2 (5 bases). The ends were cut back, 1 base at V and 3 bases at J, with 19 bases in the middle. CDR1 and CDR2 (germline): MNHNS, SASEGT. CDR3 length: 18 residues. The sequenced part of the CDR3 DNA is TGTGCCAGCAGTGAAGTTGGGGTAGCGCAAACCCTCTACAATGAG. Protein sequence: CASSEVGVAQTLYNE. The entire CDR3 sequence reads CASSEVGVAQTLYNEQFF.

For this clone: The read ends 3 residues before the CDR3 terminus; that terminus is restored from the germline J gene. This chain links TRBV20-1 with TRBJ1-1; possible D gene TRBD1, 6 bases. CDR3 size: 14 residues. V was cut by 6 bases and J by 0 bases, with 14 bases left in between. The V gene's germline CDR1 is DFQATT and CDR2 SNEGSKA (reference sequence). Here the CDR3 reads CSANGGTLNTEAFF. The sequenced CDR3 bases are TGCAGTGCCAACGGCGGGACACTGAACACTGAA.

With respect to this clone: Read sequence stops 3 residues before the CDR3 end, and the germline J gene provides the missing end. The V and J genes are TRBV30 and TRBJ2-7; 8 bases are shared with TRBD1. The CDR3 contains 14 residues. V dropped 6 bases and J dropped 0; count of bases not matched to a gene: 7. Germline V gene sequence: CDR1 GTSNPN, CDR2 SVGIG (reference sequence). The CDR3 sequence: CACHRDRRSYEQYF. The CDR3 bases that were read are TGTGCCTGCCACAGGGACAGGCGCTCCTACGAG.

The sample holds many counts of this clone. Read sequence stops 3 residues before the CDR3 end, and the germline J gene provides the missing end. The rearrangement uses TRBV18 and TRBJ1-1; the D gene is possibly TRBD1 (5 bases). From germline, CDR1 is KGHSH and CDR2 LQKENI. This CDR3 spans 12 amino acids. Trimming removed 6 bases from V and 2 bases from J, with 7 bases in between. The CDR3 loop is CASSRGNTEAFF. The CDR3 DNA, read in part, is TGTGCCAGCTCTAGGGGCAACACTGAA.

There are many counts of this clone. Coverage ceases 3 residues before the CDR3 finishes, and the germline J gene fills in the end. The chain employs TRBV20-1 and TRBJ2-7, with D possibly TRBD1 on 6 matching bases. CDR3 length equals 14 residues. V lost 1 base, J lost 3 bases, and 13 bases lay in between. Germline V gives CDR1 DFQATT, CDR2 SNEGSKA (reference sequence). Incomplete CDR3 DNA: TGCAGTGCTAGAGTTTCAGGGGCCGACTACGAG. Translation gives CSARVSGADYE. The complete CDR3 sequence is CSARVSGADYEQYF.